Below are 25 T cell receptor beta chains sequenced from a single sample in a study of control samples from healthy donors and cancer patients. This table comes from immunoSEQ multiplex PCR, and its TCRdb copy is limited to in-frame clones, with some not included. The profile shows more than 75,000 clones, around three quarters of them singletons. Sequenced: blood. These receptors originate from a woman in her 30s in good health.

The chain uses TRBV9 and TRBJ1-2; TRBD1 is a possible D gene (6 bases). The V end was cut by 7 bases, the J end by 5 bases, with 15 bases between. CDR1 is SGDLS, CDR2 YYNGEE, per germline. This CDR3 has 13 residues. The CDR3 bases are TGTGCCAGCGGTACAGGGTTGGATTATGGCTACACCTTC. This gives the protein CASGTGLDYGYTF.

The genes are TRBV19 and TRBJ2-3, with D perhaps matching TRBD2 (7 bases). Germline CDR1 LNHDA, CDR2 SQIVND (reference sequence). The CDR3 is made up of 15 amino acids. Deletions cut 3 bases from V and 4 bases from J, with 14 bases between. The CDR3 loop is CASSIGGLSSDTQYF. The CDR3 region has the DNA TGTGCCAGTAGTATCGGGGGGCTAAGCTCAGATACGCAGTATTTT.

The rearrangement uses TRBV5-1 and TRBJ2-5, with 12 bases matching TRBD2. Germline V gene sequence: CDR1 SGHRS, CDR2 YFSETQ. The CDR3 consists of 16 residues. V lost 4 bases to trimming and J lost 1 base; unmatched junction nucleotides: 5. As DNA, the CDR3 is TGCGCCAGCAGCCAACAGACTAGCGGGGGCCAAGAGACCCAGTACTTC. Its protein product is CASSQQTSGGQETQYF.

This clone turned up a few times. This rearrangement joins TRBV5-4 to TRBJ2-7; D unresolved. With 3 bases removed from V and 3 bases from J, the gap between germline ends came to 4 bases. The CDR3 has 11 residues. Germline CDR1 SGHNT, CDR2 YYREEE (reference sequence). The CDR3 bases are TGTGCCAGCAGCTCGAACTACGAGCAGTACTTC. Translation gives CASSSNYEQYF.

This clone was seen once. The chain employs TRBV11-2 and TRBJ1-3; perhaps TRBD1 as D (5 bases). Trimming removed 5 bases from V and 4 bases from J, with 9 bases in between. Looked up from germline, CDR1 is SGHAT and CDR2 is FQNNGV. There are 13 residues in the CDR3. The CDR3 is CASSPGSGNTIYF. The CDR3 nucleotides read TGTGCCAGCAGCCCAGGGTCGGGAAACACCATATATTTT.

Relative to its sample, this clone is medium-sized. The chain links TRBV11-2 to TRBJ2-7; TRBD2 agrees at 13 bases. V was clipped by 3 bases and J by 4 bases; unmatched bases: 6. The V gene's germline CDR1 is SGHAT and CDR2 FQNNGV. This CDR3 has 16 residues. The CDR3 here is CASSFTSGGVPYEQYF. The DNA of the CDR3 is TGTGCCAGCAGCTTCACTAGCGGGGGGGTACCGTACGAGCAGTACTTC.

The chain carries TRBV5-1 and TRBJ2-5; perhaps TRBD2 as D (6 bases). This CDR3 has 14 amino acids. The ends were cut back, 3 bases at V and 1 base at J, with 10 bases in the middle. CDR1 and CDR2 (germline): SGHRS, YFSETQ. The CDR3 region has the DNA TGCGCCAGCAGCTGGACTACTGCCCAAGAGACCCAGTACTTC. Amino acid sequence: CASSWTTAQETQYF.

The J gene is TRBJ1-4, the V gene TRBV5-1; D is perhaps TRBD1 (6 bases). There are 14 residues in the CDR3. Germline lookup yields CDR1 SGHRS and CDR2 YFSETQ. V lost 2 bases and J lost 5, with 10 bases in between. The CDR3 is CASSLGGRNEKLFF. CDR3 DNA: TGCGCCAGCAGCTTAGGGGGGCGGAATGAAAAACTGTTTTTT.

This clone has just a few counts. V and J are TRBV4-3 and TRBJ1-2; D not certain. Between the trimmed V and J ends, which lost 1 base and 7 bases, there was a span of 10 bases. The CDR3 is 13 amino acids. Germline V gene data show CDR1 as LGHNA and CDR2 as YSLEER. CDR3 sequence reads: CASSQVRGIGYTF. The DNA for the CDR3 is TGCGCCAGCAGCCAAGTTCGAGGAATTGGCTACACCTTC.

The chain employs TRBV19 and TRBJ2-3; 10 bases agree with TRBD2. With V trimmed by 4 bases and J by 2 bases, 3 bases remained unmatched. The CDR3 spans 15 residues. CDR1 is LNHDA, CDR2 SQIVND, per germline (reference sequence). CDR3 nucleotide sequence: TGTGCCAGTAGTACCCTAGCGGGGGTCACAGATACGCAGTATTTT. Protein sequence: CASSTLAGVTDTQYF.

The chain is built from TRBV30 and TRBJ2-1; unclear D gene. Looked up from germline, CDR1 is GTSNPN and CDR2 is SVGIG (reference sequence). The CDR3 is made up of 14 amino acids. The V end was cut by 0 bases, the J end by 8 bases, with 14 bases between. CDR3 loop: CAWSVGRIKDEQFF. The CDR3 DNA reads TGTGCCTGGAGTGTAGGCAGAATTAAGGATGAGCAGTTCTTC. The full variable domain, in which reference TRBV30 and TRBJ2-1 provide the parts outside the CDR3, is SQTIHQWPATLVQPVGSPLSLECTVEGTSNPNLYWYRQAAGRGLQLLFYSVGIGQISSEVPQNLSASRPQDRQFILSSKKLLLSDSGFYLCAWSVGRIKDEQFFGPGTRLTVL.

This chain connects TRBV30 to TRBJ1-1, with D perhaps TRBD1 (5 bases). From germline, CDR1 is GTSNPN and CDR2 SVGIG (reference sequence). CDR3 length: 13 residues. V shed 8 bases and J shed 11 bases, with 24 bases lying between them. The CDR3 reads CAQSGVTPREAFF. The CDR3 DNA is TGTGCCCAATCGGGGGTGACCCCAAGAGAGGCTTTCTTT.

This chain connects TRBV15 to TRBJ1-2; TRBD1 might be the D (5 bases). Trimming took 3 bases from V and 4 from J, leaving 9 bases between them. This CDR3 spans 13 amino acids. Germline CDR1 LNHNV, CDR2 YYDKDF (reference sequence). CDR3 loop: CATSRRGTYGYTF. CDR3 sequence (DNA): TGTGCCACCAGCAGGAGGGGCACCTATGGCTACACCTTC.

J is TRBJ1-6 and V is TRBV3-1 (or the pseudogene TRBV3-2); D is ambiguous. The CDR3 consists of 12 residues. Germline lookup yields CDR1 LGHDT and CDR2 YNNKEL (reference sequence). Trimming left V 4 bases short and J 9 bases short, with 7 bases between. CDR3 protein: CASSPEGSPLHF. For the CDR3, the DNA is TGTGCCAGCAGCCCAGAAGGTTCACCCCTCCACTTT.

On this clone itself: Other DNA sequences from this sample encode an identical CDR3 as well. The chain joins TRBV19 to TRBJ2-5, with TRBD1 identical over 7 bases. The CDR3 length is 13 residues. Trimming cost V 6 bases and J 4 bases; bases outside gene matches: 5. Germline-derived CDR1 and CDR2 are LNHDA and SQIVND (reference sequence). The CDR3 region is CASSGTVRETQYF. In nucleotides, the CDR3 is TGTGCCAGTAGCGGGACAGTAAGAGAGACCCAGTACTTC.

The rearrangement joins TRBV11-1 to TRBJ1-2, with unresolved D. The V gene's germline CDR1 is SGHAT and CDR2 FQDESV (reference sequence). This CDR3 is built from 12 residues. V was clipped by 5 bases and J by 8 bases, with 12 bases between them. CDR3 DNA sequence: TGTGCCAGCAGCCGGGCGGTCCTCGGCTACACCTTC. This encodes CASSRAVLGYTF.

DNA for the CDR3: TGTGCCAGCAGCCGGGAACAGGGAGGGACGGCGCGAGATACGCAGTATTTT. Protein product: CASSREQGGTARDTQYF. J is TRBJ2-3 and V is TRBV4-2, with TRBD2 as a possible D gene (7 bases). Trimming removed 4 bases from V and 5 bases from J, with 22 bases in between. Germline lookup yields CDR1 LGHNA and CDR2 YNFKEQ. This CDR3 is 17 amino acids long.

The chain couples TRBV6-5 to TRBJ1-2; a weak D match, TRBD1 (5 bases). V lost 8 bases to trimming and J lost 8 bases, with 24 bases between them. Germline lookup yields CDR1 MNHEY and CDR2 SVGAGI. The CDR3 contains 15 residues. CDR3 DNA sequence: TGTGCCAGCCACGATGGGGGGGAAAGGATGTCCGGCTACACCTTC. Residues: CASHDGGERMSGYTF.

V is TRBV7-2 and J is TRBJ2-1; D is uncertain. Trimming took off 2 bases at V and 9 bases at J, with 11 bases between the two ends. Germline-derived CDR1 and CDR2 are SGHTA and FQGNSA. The CDR3 is 13 amino acids. The CDR3 here is CASSLKPLLEQFF. The CDR3 DNA follows: TGTGCCAGCAGCTTAAAACCCCTTCTTGAGCAGTTCTTC.

V usage is TRBV14 and J usage is TRBJ2-7; D unresolved. This CDR3 contains 13 residues. Deletions cut 2 bases from V and 2 bases from J, with 7 bases between. The germline CDR1 and CDR2 sequences are SGHDN and FVKESK. CDR3 nucleotide sequence: TGTGCCAGCAGCCAAAAAACAGCCTACGAGCAGTACTTC. This sequence encodes CASSQKTAYEQYF.

The chain joins TRBV7-8 to TRBJ1-1; D is uncertain. Looked up from germline, CDR1 is SGHVS and CDR2 is FQNEAQ. The CDR3 is made up of 13 amino acids. Trimming left V 2 bases short and J 4 bases short, with 8 bases between. The CDR3 nucleotides are TGTGCCAGCAGCTTACGCCTGGCCACTGAAGCTTTCTTT. Amino acid sequence: CASSLRLATEAFF.

The chain joins TRBV19 to TRBJ1-3; perhaps TRBD1 as D (6 bases). The germline gives CDR1 LNHDA, CDR2 SQIVND (reference sequence). Trimming pared 4 bases from V and 0 bases from J, leaving 13 bases between. This CDR3 has 16 residues. The CDR3 region has the DNA TGTGCCAGTAGTACGCTGGGGGCAAGCTCTGGAAACACCATATATTTT. Translated: CASSTLGASSGNTIYF. Complete variable domain (other parts from reference TRBV19 and TRBJ1-3): DGGITQSPKYLFRKEGQNVTLSCEQNLNHDAMYWYRQDPGQGLRLIYYSQIVNDFQKGDIAEGYSVSREKKESFPLTVTSAQKNPTAFYLCASSTLGASSGNTIYFGEGSWLTVV.

The chain employs TRBV7-2 and TRBJ2-1, with 7 bases identical to TRBD2. The CDR3 has 15 amino acids. Germline CDR1 reads SGHTA; CDR2 reads FQGNSA. The trim removed 3 bases at V and 4 bases at J, leaving 6 bases unmatched. CDR3 in amino acids: CASSFAGEQYNEQFF. In DNA, the CDR3 is TGTGCCAGCAGCTTTGCGGGGGAGCAATACAATGAGCAGTTCTTC.

The V gene is TRBV6-6, the J gene TRBJ1-2; D is possibly TRBD1 (5 bases). V was clipped by 2 bases and J by 4 bases, with 8 bases between them. CDR1 and CDR2 (germline): MNHNY, SVGAGI (reference sequence). This CDR3 spans 13 amino acids. CDR3 nucleotides: TGTGCCAGCAGTTACGTAGACAGCTATGGCTACACCTTC. Translation gives CASSYVDSYGYTF.

This chain uses TRBV6-5 with TRBJ2-7, with D hard to call. This CDR3 spans 12 amino acids. V shed 6 bases and J shed 0 bases, with 6 bases lying between them. Per germline, CDR1 MNHEY and CDR2 SVGAGI. The CDR3 spells CASRPNSYEQYF. As DNA, the CDR3 is TGTGCCAGCAGGCCCAACTCCTACGAGCAGTACTTC.